This paragraph reports one T cell receptor (beta chain). This record comes from a study of tissue T cells after allogeneic stem cell transplantation. About the study: All graft-versus-host disease patients had gastrointestinal involvement and received several lines of directed therapy. Smaller viable blood or marrow samples skipped sorting for direct DNA extraction.

Germline V gives CDR1 SQVTM, CDR2 ANQGSEA. Trimming took 5 bases from V and 4 from J; bases not matched to a gene: 9. The CDR3 has 16 amino acids. Sequencing was performed with immunoSEQ multiplex PCR; in TCRdb, only in-frame clones are kept and a portion is missing. The table lists about 28,000 clones, over 75% of them singletons, with roughly 4% in the top ten. The V call is TRBV29-1, the J call TRBJ1-3, with TRBD1 identical over 12 bases. This TCR came from a woman aged 18-49 years who later had graft-versus-host disease after an allogeneic stem cell transplant. Sequencing was performed on blood, taken before transplantation. CDR3 residues: CSVIPGQGARGNTIYF. The CDR3 nucleotides read TGCAGCGTTATACCGGGACAGGGGGCGCGGGGAAACACCATATATTTT.